The 27 T cell receptor beta chains below were found in one sample sequenced in a study of cytomegalovirus exposure and HLA in healthy donors. Both 60 Vbeta primers and 13 Jbeta primers went into the PCR. Using immunoSEQ multiplex PCR, the repertoire was profiled, and TCRdb retains in-frame clones only, with some absent. Among some 210,000 clones, around four fifths were seen once, and the ten largest hold 9.5% to 13%. Material for sequencing was PBMCs. Source of these receptors: a woman aged 50 to 65 in good health and CMV-seropositive.

This chain links TRBV6-5 with TRBJ2-1; 11 bases agree with TRBD1. Per germline, CDR1 MNHEY and CDR2 SVGAGI. The CDR3 is 15 amino acids. Trimming at V came to 2 bases and at J to 3 bases, leaving 0 bases not matched to a gene. CDR3 nucleotides: TGTGCCAGCAGTTACGGGACAGGGGGCTACAATGAGCAGTTCTTC. Amino acid sequence: CASSYGTGGYNEQFF.

This clone has at least ten counts. CDR3 sequence (DNA): TGTGCCAGTAGTAACGGACAGGCCTATAACAATGAGCAGTTCTTC. Its protein product is CASSNGQAYNNEQFF. The rearrangement joins TRBV19 to TRBJ2-1, with TRBD1 identical over 7 bases. V lost 4 bases and J lost 5; bases outside the gene matches: 8. In germline, CDR1 is LNHDA, CDR2 SQIVND (reference sequence). CDR3 length: 15 residues. The full variable domain, rest sourced from reference TRBV19 and TRBJ2-1, is DGGITQSPKYLFRKEGQNVTLSCEQNLNHDAMYWYRQDPGQGLRLIYYSQIVNDFQKGDIAEGYSVSREKKESFPLTVTSAQKNPTAFYLCASSNGQAYNNEQFFGPGTRLTVL.

The V call is TRBV6-1, the J call TRBJ1-1; TRBD1 aligns across 7 bases. In germline, CDR1 is MNHNS, CDR2 SASEGT. The J segment lost 2 bases and the V segment lost 10 bases, leaving 7 bases of the junction unmatched. The CDR3 totals 13 residues. CDR3 coding DNA: TGTGCCAACTCCAGGGGGGAAAACACTGAAGCTTTCTTT. Translating gives CANSRGENTEAFF.

The chain is built from TRBV7-8 and TRBJ1-1, with a weak D call TRBD1 (6 bases). V lost 7 bases to trimming and J lost 5 bases, with 17 bases between them. Germline CDR1 is SGHVS and CDR2 is FQNEAQ. This CDR3 has 14 residues. The CDR3 nucleotides read TGTGCCAGCATCCCAGGGGTTTCGGGGACTGAAGCTTTCTTT. Encoded protein: CASIPGVSGTEAFF. Together with reference TRBV7-8 and TRBJ1-1, the CDR3 gives the full variable domain: GAGVSQSPRYKVAKRGQDVALRCDPISGHVSLFWYQQALGQGPEFLTYFQNEAQLDKSGLPSDRFFAERPEGSVSTLKIQRTQQEDSAVYLCASIPGVSGTEAFFGQGTRLTVV.

This chain connects TRBV9 to TRBJ1-3; D not certain. Germline-derived CDR1 and CDR2 are SGDLS and YYNGEE. The CDR3 sequence is 13 residues long. Trimming pared 3 bases from V and 2 bases from J, leaving 6 bases between. The CDR3: CASSATTGNTIYF. CDR3 DNA sequence: TGTGCCAGCAGCGCAACAACTGGAAACACCATATATTTT.

The chain has TRBV9 and TRBJ2-2; 8 positions match TRBD2. This CDR3 region has 17 residues. CDR1 and CDR2 (germline): SGDLS, YYNGEE. With 7 bases clipped from V and 1 base from J, the junction kept 12 bases outside the gene matches. CDR3 sequence (DNA): TGTGCCAGCGCCGGGAGGGGGGGGCGTTTGAACACCGGGGAGCTGTTTTTT. Protein sequence: CASAGRGGRLNTGELFF.

A few counts support this clone. CDR3 nucleotide sequence: TGTGCCAGCAGCTGGACAGTGAACACTGAAGCTTTCTTT. It yields the protein CASSWTVNTEAFF. The chain uses TRBV27 and TRBJ1-1, with D possibly being TRBD1 (6 bases). The CDR3 runs to 13 residues. Germline CDR1 reads MNHEY; CDR2 reads SMNVEV (reference sequence). The V end lost 6 bases, the J end lost 0 bases, and 8 bases lay between the germline ends.

This chain uses TRBV5-4 with TRBJ2-5, with 10 bases fitting TRBD2. CDR3 length: 15 residues. Germline CDR1 SGHNT, CDR2 YYREEE (reference sequence). V lost 4 bases to trimming and J lost 5 bases; unmatched junction nucleotides: 8. The CDR3 bases are TGTGCCAGCAGCCTTAGCGGGGGGCCGGGGGAGACCCAGTACTTC. Protein product: CASSLSGGPGETQYF.

This rearrangement joins TRBV7-9 to TRBJ1-1, with D uncertain. Between the trimmed V and J ends, which lost 5 bases and 3 bases, there was a span of 19 bases. Germline assignment: CDR1 SEHNR and CDR2 FQNEAQ (reference sequence). The CDR3 consists of 16 residues. CDR3: CASSPPGASTYTEAFF. CDR3 bases: TGTGCCAGCAGCCCGCCAGGTGCCTCGACGTACACTGAAGCTTTCTTT.

The chain employs TRBV7-2 and TRBJ2-3; maybe TRBD2 (5 bases). Per the germline V gene, CDR1 is SGHTA and CDR2 is FQGNSA. The CDR3 is 15 amino acids. V lost 5 bases and J 0 bases, leaving 12 bases between the germline ends. The CDR3 DNA is TGTGCCAGCAGCCTCTCGGGGTTAAGCACAGATACGCAGTATTTT. This sequence encodes CASSLSGLSTDTQYF.

The chain links TRBV7-2 to TRBJ2-4; D is undetermined. CDR3 length equals 14 residues. V lost 2 bases, J lost 8 bases, and 13 bases lay in between. CDR1 is SGHTA and CDR2 is FQGNSA in the germline V gene. The CDR3 DNA is TGTGCCAGCAGCTTATCAGGAATCGAAGACATTCAGTACTTC. Its translation is CASSLSGIEDIQYF.

CDR3 bases: TGTGCCAGCAGTGAATACACAGGTTTCGACGAGCAGTACTTC. Protein sequence: CASSEYTGFDEQYF. The chain is built from TRBV6-1 and TRBJ2-7; a possible D gene is TRBD1 (5 bases). V lost 2 bases to trimming and J lost 5 bases, with 13 bases between them. Germline CDR1 is MNHNS and CDR2 is SASEGT. This CDR3 is 14 amino acids long.

In the case of this clone: A read error may produce the germline difference seen at one junction end. The chain employs TRBV7-9 and TRBJ1-4; unclear D gene. The CDR3 loop spans 15 amino acids. The germline V gene has CDR1 SEHNR and CDR2 FQNEAQ (reference sequence). The CDR3 spells CASSSQGFATERLFF. In nucleotides, the CDR3 is TGTGCCAGCAGTTCCCAAGGTTTTGCGACTGAAAGACTGTTTTTT.

On this clone: Distinct nucleotide sequences in the sample also encode this CDR3. The rearrangement joins TRBV30 to TRBJ1-2, with 7 nucleotides matching TRBD1. The CDR3 sequence is 16 residues long. The trim removed 3 bases at V and 0 bases at J, leaving 10 bases unmatched. Germline V gives CDR1 GTSNPN, CDR2 SVGIG (reference sequence). Written as DNA, the CDR3 is TGTGCCTGGAGCTCCTGGGACAGCCTGTCTAACTATGGCTACACCTTC. Protein product: CAWSSWDSLSNYGYTF.

The chain employs TRBV9 and TRBJ2-5; 7 positions match TRBD2. The V gene end was trimmed by 2 bases and the J gene end by 3 bases; junction bases not matched to a gene: 7. This CDR3 is 15 amino acids long. Germline CDR1 reads SGDLS; CDR2 reads YYNGEE. CDR3 in amino acids: CASSVTTSEKETQYF. For the CDR3, the DNA is TGTGCCAGCAGCGTTACTACTAGCGAGAAAGAGACCCAGTACTTC. The full variable domain, in which reference TRBV9 and TRBJ2-5 provide the parts outside the CDR3, is DSGVTQTPKHLITATGQRVTLRCSPRSGDLSVYWYQQSLDQGLQFLIQYYNGEERAKGNILERFSAQQFPDLHSELNLSSLELGDSALYFCASSVTTSEKETQYFGPGTRLLVL.

The chain couples TRBV28 to TRBJ2-4, with TRBD2 identical over 8 bases. This CDR3 contains 16 residues. In germline, CDR1 is MDHEN, CDR2 SYDVKM. The junction had 4 bases not matched to a gene; V was cut back by 3 bases and J by 0 bases. CDR3 protein: CASSFAAGGAKNIQYF. CDR3 sequence (DNA): TGTGCCAGCAGTTTCGCGGCGGGGGGAGCCAAAAACATTCAGTACTTC.

This clone was seen only a few times. DNA for the CDR3: TGTGCCAGCAGCTTGGGAGCAGGGAACACTGAAGCTTTCTTT. This codes for CASSLGAGNTEAFF. The chain joins TRBV5-6 to TRBJ1-1; D gene ambiguous. This CDR3 has 14 residues. Germline-derived CDR1 and CDR2 are SGHDT and YYEEEE. The V gene lost 0 bases and the J gene lost 1 base, with 7 bases spanning the gap. The full variable domain, rest sourced from reference TRBV5-6 and TRBJ1-1, is DAGVTQSPTHLIKTRGQQVTLRCSPKSGHDTVSWYQQALGQGPQFIFQYYEEEERQRGNFPDRFSGHQFPNYSSELNVNALLLGDSALYLCASSLGAGNTEAFFGQGTRLTVV.

This chain joins TRBV4-1 and TRBJ1-5, with D perhaps matching TRBD1 (5 bases). Germline V gives CDR1 MGHRA, CDR2 YSYEKL. There are 17 residues in the CDR3. Trimming stripped 0 bases from V and 7 bases from J, with 19 bases between. CDR3 DNA sequence: TGCGCCAGCAGCCAAGATCTTGGAAGGGGTGAGTTACAGCCCCAGCATTTT. It yields the protein CASSQDLGRGELQPQHF.

The V and J genes are TRBV7-8 and TRBJ2-7; 13 nucleotides agree with TRBD2. With 5 bases clipped from V and 6 bases from J, the junction kept 10 bases outside the gene matches. From germline, CDR1 is SGHVS and CDR2 FQNEAQ. The CDR3 is 16 residues long. DNA for the CDR3: TGTGCCAGCAGCACCAGGACTAGCGGGGGAGCCCCCGAGCAGTACTTC. It translates to CASSTRTSGGAPEQYF.

As concerns this clone: This specimen includes other DNA sequences encoding the same CDR3. The rearrangement uses TRBV7-3 and TRBJ2-4; weak D call: TRBD2 (6 bases). This CDR3 is built from 13 residues. The germline gives CDR1 SGHTA, CDR2 FQGTGA. The V end was cut by 3 bases, the J end by 7 bases, with 10 bases between. This CDR3 reads CASSLAAGNIQYF. CDR3 coding DNA: TGTGCCAGCAGCTTGGCGGCGGGGAACATTCAGTACTTC.

This clone was counted once. The chain employs TRBV6-1 and TRBJ1-1, with D tentatively TRBD1 (5 bases). Germline CDR1 MNHNS, CDR2 SASEGT. The CDR3 has 13 residues. V was clipped by 6 bases and J by 1 base, with 9 bases between them. Here the CDR3 reads CASSYDRNTEAFF. CDR3 in DNA: TGTGCCAGCAGCTATGACAGGAACACTGAAGCTTTCTTT.

This chain uses TRBV7-2 with TRBJ1-3, with D perhaps matching TRBD1 (5 bases). This CDR3 region has 17 residues. Per germline, CDR1 SGHTA and CDR2 FQGNSA. The ends were cut back, 5 bases at V and 0 bases at J, with 17 bases in the middle. The CDR3 coding sequence is TGTGCCAGCAGCCCTACGGGGGGATCTATCTCTGGAAACACCATATATTTT. Amino acid sequence: CASSPTGGSISGNTIYF.

This chain links TRBV27 with TRBJ1-4, with D unclear. Trimming stripped 4 bases from V and 5 bases from J, with 8 bases between. Germline CDR1 and CDR2: MNHEY and SMNVEV (reference sequence). The CDR3 runs 13 residues. CDR3 sequence: CASSSPQNEKLFF. CDR3 in DNA: TGTGCCAGCAGTTCTCCTCAGAATGAAAAACTGTTTTTT.

The V and J genes are TRBV4-3 and TRBJ1-3, with 8 bases that match TRBD1. J lost 0 bases, V lost 1 base, and 5 bases had no gene match. This CDR3 contains 17 residues. Germline V gene sequence: CDR1 LGHNA, CDR2 YSLEER. This CDR3 reads CASSQVRTGGSGNTIYF. CDR3 sequence (DNA): TGCGCCAGCAGCCAAGTTAGAACAGGGGGCTCTGGAAACACCATATATTTT.

The chain uses TRBV4-2 and TRBJ2-6, with 9 bases fitting TRBD1. There are 18 residues in the CDR3. The V and J ends lost 6 bases and 3 bases, in that order; junction bases with no gene match: 12. Looked up from germline, CDR1 is LGHNA and CDR2 is YNFKEQ. The chain's CDR3 is CASRKTGTGTFGANVLTF. CDR3 bases: TGTGCCAGCAGAAAAACCGGGACAGGGACCTTTGGGGCCAACGTCCTGACTTTC.

The chain is built from TRBV5-1 and TRBJ2-1, with TRBD2 identical over 9 bases. J lost 3 bases, V lost 4 bases, and 11 bases had no gene match. Germline CDR1 and CDR2: SGHRS and YFSETQ. The CDR3 covers 17 residues. CDR3 amino acids: CASSPFASGVGYNEQFF. CDR3 DNA: TGCGCCAGCAGCCCCTTTGCTAGCGGGGTTGGCTACAATGAGCAGTTCTTC. Looking up the rest from reference TRBV5-1 and TRBJ2-1 gives the full variable domain: KAGVTQTPRYLIKTRGQQVTLSCSPISGHRSVSWYQQTPGQGLQFLFEYFSETQRNKGNFPGRFSGRQFSNSRSEMNVSTLELGDSALYLCASSPFASGVGYNEQFFGPGTRLTVL.

The table lists this clone with a count of one. J is TRBJ1-2 and V is TRBV13; TRBD1 is a possible D gene (6 bases). From germline, CDR1 is PRHDT and CDR2 FYEKMQ (reference sequence). The CDR3 runs 15 residues. Trimming shortened V by 6 bases and J by 2 bases, and 16 bases separated the two germline ends. CDR3 DNA sequence: TGTGCCAGCAGGGAAAGGGGGGGGCGAAACTATGGCTACACCTTC. Protein sequence: CASRERGGRNYGYTF.